One and the same sample provided the 27 T cell receptor beta chains below, sequenced in a study of cytomegalovirus exposure and HLA in healthy donors. The PCR was carried out with 60 Vbeta primers and 13 Jbeta primers. Libraries were prepared by immunoSEQ multiplex PCR; TCRdb keeps only in-frame clonotypes and omits some of them. The data contain roughly 150,000 clones, roughly three quarters of them singletons. Input material: PBMCs. Receptors were obtained from a man in his late teens or twenties in good health and CMV-seropositive.

This rearrangement joins TRBV2 to TRBJ1-6; tentative D call: TRBD1 (5 bases). This CDR3 spans 14 amino acids. Trimming pared 6 bases from V and 8 bases from J, leaving 14 bases between. Germline V gives CDR1 SNHLY, CDR2 FYNNEI. CDR3 sequence (DNA): TGTGCCAGCAGCGGGGACGCGGGGCATTCACCCCTCCACTTT. It is translated as CASSGDAGHSPLHF.

The V and J genes are TRBV6-1 and TRBJ2-7; TRBD1 matches 10 bases. The V gene end was trimmed by 0 bases and the J gene end by 12 bases; junction bases not matched to a gene: 5. Germline loops: CDR1 MNHNS, CDR2 SASEGT. The CDR3 contains 13 residues. CDR3 sequence (DNA): TGTGCCAGCAGTGAAGCGCGGGACAGGGGTATGTACGTC. This sequence encodes CASSEARDRGMYV.

The chain has TRBV7-2 and TRBJ2-5; perhaps TRBD2 as D (5 bases). V lost 5 bases and J lost 1, with 14 bases in between. The CDR3 runs to 15 residues. From germline, CDR1 is SGHTA and CDR2 FQGNSA. DNA of the CDR3: TGTGCCAGCAGCCAACACGGGAACAGCCAAGAGACCCAGTACTTC. It is translated as CASSQHGNSQETQYF.

The rearrangement links TRBV30 to TRBJ2-2; 10 bases match TRBD2. Germline V gene data show CDR1 as GTSNPN and CDR2 as SVGIG (reference sequence). The CDR3 is 13 residues long. With 1 base clipped from V and 7 bases from J, the junction kept 0 bases outside the gene matches. CDR3 bases: TGTGCCTGGAGTGCTAGCGGGGGCGGGGAGCTGTTTTTT. Translating it yields CAWSASGGGELFF.

This chain connects TRBV7-2 to TRBJ1-5; no clear D. This CDR3 region has 14 residues. Trimming cost V 5 bases and J 8 bases, with 16 bases left between them. Germline CDR1 is SGHTA and CDR2 is FQGNSA. CDR3 nucleotide sequence: TGTGCCAGCAGCCCGCAGAAAGGACTCGAGCCCCAGCATTTT. This translates into CASSPQKGLEPQHF.

As DNA, the CDR3 is TGTGCCAGCAGCTTATTTGCGGATACGCAGTATTTT. Residues: CASSLFADTQYF. The genes are TRBV7-9 and TRBJ2-3; no clear D gene. Trimming cost V 2 bases and J 6 bases, with 6 bases left between them. Germline loops: CDR1 SEHNR, CDR2 FQNEAQ (reference sequence). The CDR3 consists of 12 residues.

The chain joins TRBV12-5 to TRBJ2-3, with D maybe TRBD1 (6 bases). The CDR3 extends over 15 amino acids. Trimming removed 7 bases at V and 11 bases at J, with 25 bases between. Germline lookup yields CDR1 LGHNT and CDR2 FRNRAP. In DNA form, the CDR3 reads TGTGCTAGTGCCTGGGTCCTGAGCTCAGGGGTAGGGCAGTATTTT. Its translation: CASAWVLSSGVGQYF.

V usage is TRBV6-1 and J usage is TRBJ1-1; weak D call: TRBD1 (6 bases). Germline V CDR1 and CDR2: MNHNS, SASEGT. The CDR3 runs to 12 residues. Trimming stripped 2 bases from V and 8 bases from J, with 9 bases between. As DNA, the CDR3 is TGTGCCAGCAGTGAATTTGGGACAGAAGCTTTCTTT. Translation: CASSEFGTEAFF.

The V gene is TRBV7-9, the J gene TRBJ2-1; 7 bases are shared with TRBD2. The CDR3 covers 14 residues. Germline CDR1 reads SEHNR; CDR2 reads FQNEAQ (reference sequence). The trim removed 0 bases at V and 6 bases at J, leaving 2 bases unmatched. The DNA of the CDR3 is TGTGCCAGCAGCTTAGCGGGGGGGGTCAATGAGCAGTTCTTC. Translation gives CASSLAGGVNEQFF. The whole variable domain, remainder taken from reference TRBV7-9 and TRBJ2-1, is DTGVSQNPRHKITKRGQNVTFRCDPISEHNRLYWYRQTLGQGPEFLTYFQNEAQLEKSRLLSDRFSAERPKGSFSTLEIQRTEQGDSAMYLCASSLAGGVNEQFFGPGTRLTVL.

The genes are TRBV27 and TRBJ2-1; 8 bases are shared with TRBD2. CDR1 is MNHEY and CDR2 is SMNVEV in the germline V gene (reference sequence). The CDR3 covers 14 residues. V shed 4 bases and J 6 bases; nucleotides not matched to a gene: 5. The CDR3, as DNA: TGTGCCAGCAGTTATCTTGCGGGAGGCAATGAGCAGTTCTTC. Translated, it gives CASSYLAGGNEQFF.

This sequence joins TRBV30 and TRBJ1-3; no definite D call. Germline V gene lookup returns CDR1 GTSNPN and CDR2 SVGIG (reference sequence). Trimming cost V 0 bases and J 4 bases, with 13 bases left between them. This CDR3 spans 15 amino acids. The CDR3 spells CAWSVRGRLGNTIYF. The CDR3 bases are TGTGCCTGGAGTGTACGCGGCCGTCTGGGAAACACCATATATTTT. Based on the CDR3 plus reference TRBV30 and TRBJ1-3, the full variable domain is SQTIHQWPATLVQPVGSPLSLECTVEGTSNPNLYWYRQAAGRGLQLLFYSVGIGQISSEVPQNLSASRPQDRQFILSSKKLLLSDSGFYLCAWSVRGRLGNTIYFGEGSWLTVV.

The chain carries TRBV6-1 and TRBJ1-2; 10 bases map to TRBD1. From germline, CDR1 is MNHNS and CDR2 SASEGT. V shed 4 bases, J shed 7 bases, and the junction held 9 bases outside the gene matches. This CDR3 is built from 15 residues. CDR3 DNA: TGTGCCAGCAGTGGAGCCGACAGGGGGCGAGGTGGCTACACCTTC. Protein product: CASSGADRGRGGYTF.

This clone has more than one count but fewer than ten. The chain has TRBV5-5 and TRBJ2-7; D is ambiguous. Trimming took off 4 bases at V and 3 bases at J, with 17 bases between the two ends. The CDR3 is made up of 15 amino acids. Germline loops: CDR1 SGHKS, CDR2 YYEKEE (reference sequence). CDR3 in DNA: TGTGCCAGCAGCCCGAGCCCAGCGAGAGGCTACGAGCAGTACGTC. Protein sequence: CASSPSPARGYEQYV.

The chain employs TRBV19 and TRBJ1-2; D is uncertain. The CDR3 runs to 15 residues. Germline V gene lookup returns CDR1 LNHDA and CDR2 SQIVND (reference sequence). The V and J ends lost 2 bases and 0 bases respectively, with 10 bases between them. CDR3 sequence (DNA): TGTGCCAGTAGTATACTGGCAGGAACTAACTATGGCTACACCTTC. This sequence encodes CASSILAGTNYGYTF.

CDR3 coding DNA: TGTGCCTGGAGTGGTTATTTAGCAACTAATGAAAAACTGTTTTTT. Its protein product is CAWSGYLATNEKLFF. The chain carries TRBV30 and TRBJ1-4; D is uncertain. Germline CDR1 reads GTSNPN; CDR2 reads SVGIG (reference sequence). This CDR3 spans 15 amino acids. Trimming removed 1 base from V and 0 bases from J, with 9 bases in between.

In its sample, this clone was seen a few times. The rearrangement uses TRBV5-6 and TRBJ1-5, with D unresolved. In germline, CDR1 is SGHDT, CDR2 YYEEEE. CDR3 length: 12 residues. V was trimmed by 2 bases and J by 3 bases, leaving 3 bases between them. The CDR3 sequence is CASSFVNQPQHF. The CDR3 DNA is TGTGCCAGCAGCTTCGTCAATCAGCCCCAGCATTTT.

The chain carries TRBV6-1 and TRBJ1-1; weak D call: TRBD1 (6 bases). This CDR3 comprises 17 residues. Deletions cut 1 base from V and 1 base from J, with 16 bases between. Germline V gene data show CDR1 as MNHNS and CDR2 as SASEGT. The CDR3 sequence: CASSEGGRGRGNTEAFF. The CDR3 bases are TGTGCCAGCAGTGAAGGTGGGAGGGGCAGGGGGAACACTGAAGCTTTCTTT.

The V and J genes are TRBV6-5 and TRBJ2-1, with TRBD1 identical over 7 bases. CDR1 MNHEY and CDR2 SVGAGI come from the germline V gene. This CDR3 contains 14 residues. V lost 6 bases to trimming and J lost 3 bases; unmatched junction nucleotides: 5. CDR3 bases: TGTGCCAGCAGAACCCAGGGGGTCTACAATGAGCAGTTCTTC. It is translated as CASRTQGVYNEQFF.

The chain uses TRBV7-8 and TRBJ2-5; 11 positions agree with TRBD2. The germline V gene has CDR1 SGHVS and CDR2 FQNEAQ. Trimming cost V 0 bases and J 3 bases; bases outside gene matches: 6. CDR3 length: 17 amino acids. The CDR3 loop is CASSLARLAGGKETQYF. The DNA of the CDR3 is TGTGCCAGCAGCTTAGCGCGTCTAGCGGGAGGAAAAGAGACCCAGTACTTC.

The chain joins TRBV15 to TRBJ1-6; D is ambiguous. V lost 1 base, J lost 10 bases, and 8 bases lay in between. The CDR3 is 13 amino acids. The germline gives CDR1 LNHNV, CDR2 YYDKDF (reference sequence). DNA for the CDR3: TGTGCCACCAGCAGAGTTCAGAACTCACCCCTCCACTTT. It yields the protein CATSRVQNSPLHF. Drawing the rest from reference TRBV15 and TRBJ1-6, the complete variable domain is DAMVIQNPRYQVTQFGKPVTLSCSQTLNHNVMYWYQQKSSQAPKLLFHYYDKDFNNEADTPDNFQSRRPNTSFCFLDIRSPGLGDTAMYLCATSRVQNSPLHFGNGTRLTVT.

This clone was recorded only once. The gene calls are TRBV5-1 and TRBJ2-1; 11 bases fit TRBD2. CDR1 and CDR2 (germline): SGHRS, YFSETQ. The J segment lost 7 bases and the V segment lost 2 bases, leaving 5 bases of the junction unmatched. The CDR3 runs 15 residues. The CDR3 nucleotides read TGCGCCAGCAGCTTTCTAGCGGGAGGTCGTAATGAGCAGTTCTTC. Translation gives CASSFLAGGRNEQFF.

The chain carries TRBV6-5 and TRBJ1-2; 7 bases fit TRBD1. The CDR3 sequence is 11 residues long. In germline, CDR1 is MNHEY, CDR2 SVGAGI. The V segment lost 4 bases and the J segment 14 bases; nucleotides outside the gene matches: 7. CDR3 DNA: TGTGCCAGCAGTTCCCTTCGACAGGGTACCTTC. Translating it yields CASSSLRQGTF.

The chain recombines TRBV29-1 with TRBJ2-1, with TRBD1 matching over 9 bases. Trimming at V came to 7 bases and at J to 7 bases, leaving 5 bases not matched to a gene. The CDR3 length is 12 residues. Germline-derived CDR1 and CDR2 are SQVTM and ANQGSEA. The CDR3 here is CSAGTGRNEQFF. The CDR3 DNA is TGCAGCGCCGGGACAGGGCGGAATGAGCAGTTCTTC.

This chain connects TRBV18 to TRBJ2-7; TRBD2 aligns across 8 bases. The V and J ends lost 8 bases and 1 base, in that order; junction bases with no gene match: 16. Germline CDR1 reads KGHSH; CDR2 reads LQKENI. This CDR3 contains 17 residues. CDR3 nucleotide sequence: TGTGCCAGCCCGGCGGGGCTCGGGACTAGTGAATCCTACGAGCAGTACGTC. Translation: CASPAGLGTSESYEQYV.

This chain connects TRBV4-2 to TRBJ2-1; TRBD2 aligns across 11 bases. Germline values: CDR1 LGHNA, CDR2 YNFKEQ. The V segment lost 7 bases and the J segment 5 bases; nucleotides outside the gene matches: 4. This CDR3 region has 14 residues. In DNA form, the CDR3 reads TGTGCCAGCACCACGGGACTAGCGGACAATGAGCAGTTCTTC. It yields the protein CASTTGLADNEQFF.

V gene TRBV28 combines with J gene TRBJ2-2; TRBD1 matches 9 bases. Per germline, CDR1 MDHEN and CDR2 SYDVKM. V shed 6 bases, J shed 7 bases, and the junction held 9 bases outside the gene matches. The CDR3 is made up of 15 amino acids. The CDR3 loop is CASRPGQGYYGELFF. For the CDR3, the DNA is TGTGCCAGCAGACCGGGACAGGGTTATTACGGGGAGCTGTTTTTT. Combining the CDR3 with reference TRBV28 and TRBJ2-2 gives the whole variable domain DVKVTQSSRYLVKRTGEKVFLECVQDMDHENMFWYRQDPGLGLRLIYFSYDVKMKEKGDIPEGYSVSREKKERFSLILESASTNQTSMYLCASRPGQGYYGELFFGEGSRLTVL.

The chain recombines TRBV28 with TRBJ2-5; 9 nucleotides line up with TRBD2. This CDR3 contains 15 residues. Trimming took 2 bases from V and 5 from J; bases not matched to a gene: 6. Germline V gene sequence: CDR1 MDHEN, CDR2 SYDVKM. The CDR3 sequence is CASSLRLAGRETQYF. Here the CDR3 DNA reads TGTGCCAGCAGTTTAAGGCTAGCGGGAAGGGAGACCCAGTACTTC.